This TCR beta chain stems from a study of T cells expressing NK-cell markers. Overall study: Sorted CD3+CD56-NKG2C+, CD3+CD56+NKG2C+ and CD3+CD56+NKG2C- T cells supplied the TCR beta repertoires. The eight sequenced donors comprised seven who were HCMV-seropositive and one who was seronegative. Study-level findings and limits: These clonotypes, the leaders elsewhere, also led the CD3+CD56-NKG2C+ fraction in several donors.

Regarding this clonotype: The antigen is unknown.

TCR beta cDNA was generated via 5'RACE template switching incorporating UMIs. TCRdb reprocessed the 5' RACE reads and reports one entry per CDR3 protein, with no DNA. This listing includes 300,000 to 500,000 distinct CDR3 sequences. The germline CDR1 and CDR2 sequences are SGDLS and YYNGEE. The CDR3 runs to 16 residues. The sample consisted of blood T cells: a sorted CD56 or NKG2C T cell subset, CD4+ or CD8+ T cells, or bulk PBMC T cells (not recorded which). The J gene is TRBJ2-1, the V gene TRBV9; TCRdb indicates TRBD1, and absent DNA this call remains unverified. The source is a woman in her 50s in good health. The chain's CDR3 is CASSAHKGGLYNEQFF.